These T cell receptor beta chains were read from a single sample in a study of T-cell reconstitution after alpha-beta-depleted transplantation in children. TCRdb processed the PCR reads anew with MiXCR; each CDR3 protein has one entry. The sample records 200,000 to 250,000 distinct CDR3 sequences, more than 10% being singletons. The sample in question was PBMCs from the stem cell graft donor, obtained from the stem cell graft. These receptors were collected from a human donor who donated a stem cell graft to a child with acute lymphoblastic leukemia. Both conserved end residues are part of each CDR3. A D gene is named only where the DNA matches it firmly. Only part of the rows carry a size: once, few, many, or a class if the clone is expanded.

.,TRBV28,TRBD2,TRBJ2-1,CASSRLAGGDNEQFF,TGTGCCAGCAGTAGGCTAGCGGGGGGGGACAATGAGCAGTTCTTC
many,TRBV11-2,.,TRBJ2-2,CASSLVSLAGLNTGELFF,TGTGCCAGCAGCTTAGTTTCTTTGGCGGGTCTGAACACCGGGGAGCTGTTTTTT
.,TRBV19,.,TRBJ1-1,CASSIVRGNGEAFF,TGTGCCAGTAGTATAGTCCGTGGGAACGGGGAAGCTTTCTTT
many,TRBV20-1,TRBD1,TRBJ1-3,CSAHGDSSGNTIYF,TGCAGTGCCCACGGGGACAGCTCTGGAAACACCATATATTTT
many,TRBV4-3,.,TRBJ2-3,CASSQGLADRETTDTQYF,TGCGCCAGCAGCCAAGGGCTCGCGGATCGGGAGACCACAGATACGCAGTATTTT
many,TRBV5-1,TRBD1,TRBJ2-2,CASSNKRQGNTGELFF,TGCGCCAGCAGCAATAAACGACAGGGCAACACCGGGGAGCTGTTTTTT
many,TRBV4-1,.,TRBJ1-5,CASSQGEPDHQPQHF,TGCGCCAGCAGCCAGGGAGAGCCTGACCATCAGCCCCAGCATTTT
many,TRBV6-5,TRBD1,TRBJ1-4,CASSYSWTGREKLFF,TGTGCCAGCAGTTACTCTTGGACAGGGAGGGAAAAACTGTTTTTT
many,TRBV20-1,.,TRBJ2-7,CSVPGPITYEQYF,TGCAGTGTCCCGGGACCAATTACCTACGAGCAGTACTTC
many,TRBV4-2,TRBD1,TRBJ1-5,CASSQRDRGGQPQHF,TGTGCCAGCAGCCAAAGAGACAGGGGAGGCCAGCCCCAGCATTTT
.,TRBV4-3,.,TRBJ1-3,CASSPAGTSGNTIYF,TGCGCCAGCAGCCCCGCCGGGACCTCTGGAAACACCATATATTTT
many,TRBV12-3/TRBV12-4,.,TRBJ1-1,CASSRGGGGIKTEAFF,TGTGCCAGCAGCCGGGGAGGGGGGGGAATTAAGACTGAAGCTTTCTTT
.,TRBV15,TRBD2,TRBJ2-7,CATSSRSGGSYEQYF,TGTGCCACCAGCAGCCGTAGCGGGGGAAGCTACGAGCAGTACTTC
many,TRBV10-3,.,TRBJ2-7,CAVVGDPLYEQYF,TGCGCCGTAGTAGGGGACCCGCTCTACGAGCAGTACTTC
many,TRBV18,.,TRBJ2-5,CASSPTGLQETQYF,TGTGCCAGCTCACCCACAGGGTTGCAAGAGACCCAGTACTTC
few,TRBV12-3/TRBV12-4,.,TRBJ1-1,CASIPGRGGTEAFF,TGTGCCAGCATTCCCGGCCGTGGGGGCACTGAAGCTTTCTTT
many,TRBV12-3/TRBV12-4,.,TRBJ2-2,CASNGNTGELFF,TGTGCCAGCAACGGAAACACCGGGGAGCTGTTTTTT
many,TRBV4-3,.,TRBJ2-2,CASSQDVNTGELFF,TGCGCCAGCAGCCAAGACGTGAACACCGGGGAGCTGTTTTTT
many,TRBV30,TRBD1,TRBJ2-1,CAWSRQGAYNEQFF,TGTGCCTGGAGTCGACAGGGGGCTTACAATGAGCAGTTCTTC
many,TRBV20-1,TRBD2,TRBJ2-1,CSASRTRVNEQFF,TGCAGTGCTAGCCGGACTAGGGTCAATGAGCAGTTCTTC
many,TRBV29-1,TRBD2,TRBJ2-5,CSVAGTSGEETQYF,TGCAGCGTCGCCGGGACTAGCGGGGAAGAGACCCAGTACTTC
once,TRBV28,TRBD1,TRBJ2-7,CASSLPTGPYEQYF,TGTGCCAGCAGTCTCCCGACAGGGCCCTACGAGCAGTACTTC
many,TRBV18,TRBD1,TRBJ2-3,CASSPTGGGTDTQYF,TGTGCCAGCTCACCGACAGGGGGTGGCACAGATACGCAGTATTTT
many,TRBV11-2,TRBD2,TRBJ2-7,CASSLNLAGGHSYEQYF,TGTGCCAGCAGCCTAAATCTAGCGGGAGGGCATTCCTACGAGCAGTACTTC
many,TRBV29-1,TRBD2,TRBJ2-1,CSALTSGSVYNEQFF,TGCAGCGCCCTGACTAGCGGGAGTGTGTACAATGAGCAGTTCTTC
many,TRBV12-3/TRBV12-4,.,TRBJ2-5,CASSLGVGFETQYF,TGTGCCAGCAGTTTAGGCGTGGGTTTTGAGACCCAGTACTTC
many,TRBV6-1,.,TRBJ1-5,CASSKYRNGGQPQHF,TGTGCCAGCAGTAAATATAGAAATGGAGGACAGCCCCAGCATTTT
many,TRBV7-3,TRBD2,TRBJ2-1,CASSLGAGAYNEQFF,TGTGCCAGCAGCTTAGGGGCGGGAGCATACAATGAGCAGTTCTTC
few,TRBV6-1,TRBD1,TRBJ1-4,CASSQDNRGPYEKLFF,TGTGCCAGCAGTCAAGACAACAGGGGACCTTATGAAAAACTGTTTTTT
many,TRBV5-5,TRBD1,TRBJ2-7,CASSLNRQGMGEQYF,TGTGCCAGCAGCTTAAACCGACAGGGCATGGGCGAGCAGTACTTC
many,TRBV5-1,.,TRBJ1-2,CASSSVQNIYGYTF,TGCGCCAGCAGCTCCGTTCAGAATATCTATGGCTACACCTTC
many,TRBV7-9,.,TRBJ1-6,CASSRNRDGALHF,TGTGCCAGCAGCCGCAATCGGGACGGGGCCCTCCACTTT
many,TRBV30,.,TRBJ1-1,CAWSPGIMNTEAFF,TGTGCCTGGAGCCCGGGAATTATGAACACTGAAGCTTTCTTT
many,TRBV7-2,.,TRBJ2-3,CASSLEGGKGDTQYF,TGTGCCAGCAGCTTGGAGGGCGGGAAGGGAGATACGCAGTATTTT
few,TRBV5-1,.,TRBJ2-7,CASSFISGGKYPYEQYF,TGCGCCAGCAGCTTTATATCAGGAGGCAAATATCCCTACGAGCAGTACTTC
.,TRBV6-1,.,TRBJ2-5,CASSPPGSLQETQYF,TGTGCCAGCAGTCCCCCTGGGAGCCTCCAAGAGACCCAGTACTTC
many,TRBV20-1,.,TRBJ1-1,CSANLVTMFTEAFF,TGCAGTGCTAACTTAGTTACCATGTTCACTGAAGCTTTCTTT
many,TRBV4-3,.,TRBJ2-7,CASSQDRGNSYEQYF,TGCGCCAGCAGCCAAGATCGGGGGAATTCCTACGAGCAGTACTTC
many,TRBV29-1,.,TRBJ2-7,CSVEDPSGGSYEQYF,TGCAGCGTTGAAGATCCTTCCGGCGGCTCCTACGAGCAGTACTTC
.,TRBV4-2,.,TRBJ2-7,CASSQRVLYEQYF,TGTGCCAGCAGCCAAAGGGTCCTCTACGAGCAGTACTTC
many,TRBV5-6,TRBD1,TRBJ1-3,CASSQGAGNTIYF,TGTGCCAGCAGCCAGGGGGCTGGAAACACCATATATTTT
many,TRBV27,.,TRBJ2-1,CASSFSTSRSYNEQFF,TGTGCCAGCAGTTTTTCCACTAGCAGATCCTACAATGAGCAGTTCTTC
many,TRBV4-3,TRBD2,TRBJ2-1,CASSQDYGLAEGEGRFF,TGCGCCAGCAGCCAAGATTATGGGCTAGCGGAGGGAGAGGGACGGTTCTTC
many,TRBV20-1,TRBD2,TRBJ2-3,CSAEASGALPGTDTQYF,TGCAGTGCTGAGGCTAGCGGCGCTCTCCCGGGGACAGATACGCAGTATTTT
many,TRBV20-1,TRBD1,TRBJ2-7,CSSQSTGYSYEQYF,TGCAGTTCCCAGTCGACAGGGTATTCCTACGAGCAGTACTTC
many,TRBV20-1,TRBD1,TRBJ1-4,CSGTQGAYEKLFF,TGCAGTGGTACGCAGGGGGCTTATGAAAAACTGTTTTTT
many,TRBV15,.,TRBJ1-5,CATSSYDSGNQPQHF,TGTGCCACCAGCAGTTACGACAGTGGCAATCAGCCCCAGCATTTT
many,TRBV5-6,.,TRBJ2-7,CASSLTFGVDYEQYF,TGTGCCAGCAGCTTGACCTTCGGCGTCGACTACGAGCAGTACTTC
.,TRBV29-1,TRBD1,TRBJ2-7,CSVEGTVPYEQYF,TGCAGCGTTGAGGGGACAGTCCCCTACGAGCAGTACTTC
.,TRBV19,.,TRBJ1-1,CASSPPTGTEAFF,TGTGCCAGTAGCCCCCCCACGGGCACTGAAGCTTTCTTT
many,TRBV29-1,.,TRBJ2-1,CSADNEQFF,TGCAGCGCCGACAATGAGCAGTTCTTC
many,TRBV4-2,.,TRBJ1-6,CASSQVQPDNSPLHF,TGTGCCAGCAGCCAAGTACAGCCGGACAATTCACCCCTCCACTTT
many,TRBV6-6,.,TRBJ2-2,CASNQRGTGELFF,TGTGCCAGCAACCAGAGGGGGACCGGGGAGCTGTTTTTT
many,TRBV11-2,.,TRBJ2-2,CASARRVWGTGELFF,TGTGCCAGCGCCCGGCGGGTGTGGGGCACCGGGGAGCTGTTTTTT
many,TRBV12-3/TRBV12-4,.,TRBJ2-1,CASSSRTSYNEQFF,TGTGCCAGCAGTTCCCGAACCTCCTACAATGAGCAGTTCTTC
many,TRBV27,TRBD1,TRBJ1-5,CASAEGQGDWGNQPQHF,TGTGCCAGCGCTGAGGGGCAGGGGGATTGGGGCAATCAGCCCCAGCATTTT
many,TRBV20-1,.,TRBJ2-7,CSAGWEQYF,TGCAGTGCCGGCTGGGAGCAGTACTTC
many,TRBV5-1,TRBD1,TRBJ1-4,CASSLETGGTNEKLFF,TGCGCCAGCAGCTTGGAGACAGGGGGAACTAATGAAAAACTGTTTTTT